This T cell receptor beta chain was sequenced in a study of blood T cell repertoires in COVID-19. At the level of the study: COVID-19 samples from acute and convalescent phases originated in the United States, Italy and Spain. From T cells, B-cell-depleted T cells, or PBMCs came the material, which was cDNA or gDNA.

Germline values: CDR1 MDHEN, CDR2 SYDVKM. V gave up 6 bases and J gave up 0 bases, with 27 bases separating them. The CDR3 has 19 residues. Original methodology: The authors estimated nucleated cell counts from reference gene primer amplification. TCRdb keeps only in-frame clones here, not all; method: immunoSEQ multiplex PCR. The DNA was the basis for D and trimming; V, J and clone size are from that table. The top ten hold over 1% of the sample, which has over 300,000 clones, around 92% seen once. The origin of this receptor is a middle-aged man with acute or convalescent COVID-19. Material for sequencing was peripheral blood. This chain joins TRBV28 and TRBJ2-7; D is perhaps TRBD1 (6 bases). CDR3: CASSPTPGQREGSSYEQYF. The CDR3 DNA reads as TGTGCCAGCAGCCCTACTCCGGGACAACGCGAGGGAAGCTCCTACGAGCAGTACTTC. The variable domain in full, with the rest retrieved from reference TRBV28 and TRBJ2-7, is DVKVTQSSRYLVKRTGEKVFLECVQDMDHENMFWYRQDPGLGLRLIYFSYDVKMKEKGDIPEGYSVSREKKERFSLILESASTNQTSMYLCASSPTPGQREGSSYEQYFGPGTRLTVT.